This T cell receptor beta chain was recorded in a study of cytomegalovirus exposure and HLA in healthy donors (dated by TCRdb to the late 2010s). About the study as a whole: According to an earlier analysis of a few hundred of the donors, some 180 million T cells yielded some 120 million unique TCR beta sequences and 250 to 350 Gb of sequence data. About 330 gigabases of sequencing data and 70 million to 100 million unique TCR sequences made up an early release that covered under 750 HLA-typed donors. The genetic ancestry cluster associated with self-reported Caucasian donors included 65% to 90% of the roughly 360 genotyped donors. The study aimed to test whether signatures of past pathogen exposure could be identified by cataloging public T cell receptors. Using immunosequencing, the study profiled T cell repertoires from 640 or so subjects and related those repertoires to cytomegalovirus serostatus. Besides the first cohort of around 670 subjects, a separate validation cohort made up of 120 different subjects was used. High-throughput TCR immunosequencing, statistical association of individual TCRs with disease status, and machine learning were combined to predict cytomegalovirus infection status. In a later analysis, previously published TCR beta repertoires from about 670 donors were re-analyzed and high-resolution HLA genotyping was added so that TCR occurrence patterns could be studied. In the later analysis, no new phenotypic data were used to find candidate immune exposures; instead, reliance was placed on TCR beta sequences and their occurrence across donors. In an earlier analysis of 587 of the donors, high-throughput TCR beta sequencing was used to judge whether each TCR beta V gene segment behaved as functional or pseudogenic. Alongside the repertoire data, information on donor age, sex, ethnicity and CMV serostatus was compiled. A later genetic analysis used genome-wide SNP genotypes for about 65% of the 666 donors, treating that subset as a discovery cohort. All discovery cohort repertoires had been generated using a single sequencing platform. Class I and class II HLA loci were covered by the typing at four-digit resolution. Typing coverage differed by locus: A, B, C, DRB1 and DQB1 were typed in about 620-630 donors, DQA1 in around 500, DPA1 in around 600, and DPB1 in about 450. Four to six DR-DQ haplotypes were handled as single units for association and clustering, since linkage in the cohort was strong. Across approximately 420 genotyped donors of the cohort, an average of roughly 250,000 unique TCR beta nucleotide sequences per donor were sequenced, and around 20% of those sequences were non-productive.

This clone was counted once. What this receptor recognizes is not known. No base qualities exist here, and no much larger clone lies one base off it. The method behind the library was the immunoSEQ multiplex PCR assay. A mixture of 60 forward primers for TCR Vbeta segments and 13 reverse primers for TCR Jbeta segments was used in the multiplex PCR. Amplification of the CDR3 region of rearranged TCR beta genes was performed with a multiplex PCR assay on genomic DNA. Amplified TCR beta libraries were sequenced as 87-base-pair reads on the Illumina HiSeq System. On the study's bioinformatics: A later analysis counted around 72 million unique TCR beta chains across the 500 to 850 repertoires, and roughly 9.9 million of these chains were shared by at least two donors. Raw reads were error-corrected and collapsed into unique sequences with a nearest-neighbor algorithm that merged closely related sequences to remove PCR and sequencing errors. CDR3 sequences were aligned to IMGT reference sequences to assign V, D and J gene segments. For a sequence to be retained, a match of at least six nucleotides was required to both a V gene segment and a J gene segment. Rearrangements were classified as productive when the CDR3 lacked stop codons and remained in frame with V and J, and all other rearrangements were classified as non-productive. Following IMGT convention, CDR3 was defined as the stretch from the second conserved V-encoded cysteine up to the conserved J-encoded phenylalanine. In an earlier analysis of some 550 of the donors, sequences lacking an unambiguous match to a single V gene segment were excluded. An earlier analysis of 500 to 600 of the donors classified V segments as functional when productive rearrangements were above 56.7% and as segregating when the standard deviation between donors was above 5%. A statistical classification framework was built for diagnosing cytomegalovirus status from the catalog of TCR beta chain sequences. V and J gene assignment, in a later analysis, came from comparing TCR nucleotide sequences with IMGT/GENE-DB human TR gene sequences. In a later analysis, CDR3 sequences and most-parsimonious VDJ recombination scenarios were assigned using the TCRdist pipeline. In a later analysis, each TCR beta chain was defined by its CDR3 amino acid sequence together with its V-gene family, and reads without a unique V-gene family were excluded. A later analysis removed roughly 590 highly shared, low-generation-probability nucleotide sequences to deal with suspected cross-contamination and a sequencing artifact. In a later analysis, a clonal expansion index for each public chain was calculated from normalized within-repertoire ranks of inferred template counts. In a later analysis, generation probabilities were computed with a VDJ recombination model fitted to out-of-frame rearrangements, and the resulting probabilities were checked against IGoR. A later analysis scored TCR-TCR, TCR-HLA and TCR-CMV co-occurrence with hypergeometric tests, applying a repertoire-size bias correction to TCR pairs. In a later analysis, false discovery rates were estimated by permuting HLA or CMV assignments 20 times. In a later analysis, co-occurring TCRs were grouped using DBSCAN, with TCRdist sequence similarity added in when clustering inside HLA-allele-positive subsets. Repertoires with fewer than 30,000 or more than 120,000 public chains, plus five repertoires with anomalous nucleotide sharing, were excluded from co-occurrence clustering. TCRdb carries this immuneACCESS record with in-frame sequences only. Its versions omit some clonotypes, under half of them owing to an unresolved V gene in the studies checked, with the rest unexplained. D and trimming were read from the DNA, whereas the V and J calls and clone size are those reported in that table. For this sample there are 80,000 to 100,000 clones; around four fifths appear just once. The biggest ten clones account for around 7.5% of the sample.

CDR1 and CDR2 are drawn from the germline V gene: SGHTA, FQGNSA. The germline ends are 13 bases apart after V is trimmed by 5 bases and J by 3 bases. Measured from the cysteine to the phenylalanine, the CDR3 is 14 residues long. Left in the record is the CDR3 DNA by itself, 42 bases read in frame from the first base. Overall study results and their limits: A later analysis reported that several top co-occurrence clusters appeared linked to parvovirus B19, influenza, CMV and Epstein-Barr virus. Sequencing depth was assumed to be roughly uniform across donors in the presence/absence analyses, though that assumption may not hold. In a later genetic analysis, a missense DCLRE1C variant was associated with V-gene and J-gene trimming of TCR beta chains, and the association was replicated in an independent cohort. When HLA alleles, especially DR and DQ, strongly co-occurred, TCR associations were difficult to assign to individual alleles. HLA typing was unavailable for some donors at each locus, so association tests used only the typed subset. Because counts were too low, roughly 17 rarely observed V segments, including chromosome 9 orphons, were left out of the earlier analysis of 500 to 650 of the donors. The authors suggested that the approach could potentially be extended to other disease states and immunological phenotypes. Some IMGT-functional V segments, including TRBV6-2 and TRBV6-3, could not be distinguished by the 87-base-pair reads and were therefore excluded. A further reported finding was that TCR beta sequences accurately predicted the HLA-A and HLA-B alleles for most subjects in the first cohort. A later analysis found that HLA-associated TCR beta chains were more clonally expanded and had lower generation probabilities than equally common non-associated chains. Specific HLA alleles were associated with around 18,000 TCR beta sequences at a false discovery rate of 0.05 in a later analysis. The study gave a list of 150 to 200 TCR beta chains associated with cytomegalovirus. Linkage disequilibrium might explain the correlated functional status among segregating V segments, but an unknown experimental factor could not be excluded. A later analysis found that TCR association rates varied across HLA loci, with DRB1 alleles showing the most associated TCRs and HLA-C alleles the fewest. The cohort was sequenced for TCR beta chains only, and without alpha or paired-chain data the features that could be detected were limited. The sequencing pipeline was judged likely to have produced a cluster of highly shared sequence variants as a technical artifact. CMV serostatus was the only immune exposure information available for the cohort. The classifier was reported to diagnose cytomegalovirus status with high specificity and sensitivity in both the original cohort and the validation cohort. Most TCR sequences were seen in very few donors, while some public TCRs were found in many individuals. According to a later genetic analysis, donors in an Asian-associated ancestry cluster had fewer N-insertions in productive TCRs than the roughly 670-donor mean. In vitro tests confirmed that a few of the cytomegalovirus-associated TCR beta chains recognize cytomegalovirus antigens. In an earlier analysis of under 600 of the donors, most TCR beta V segments were observed in productive rearrangements about 87% or about 30% of the time, broadly matching IMGT annotations. According to a later analysis, most CMV-associated TCR beta chains appeared to be HLA-restricted, and the HLA associations seemed to be driven largely by CMV exposure.

In total, around 600 healthy bone marrow donors made up the cohort. All cohort members were sampled while nominally healthy, although unrecorded immune exposures were likely present. The donor was CMV seropositive and belonged to the group of about 290 seropositive cohort members. A peripheral blood sample was collected from each donor, and TCR beta sequencing was performed on peripheral blood mononuclear cells. The Qiagen DNeasy Blood Extraction Kit was used to extract genomic DNA from the blood cell samples. The chain employs TRBV7-2 and TRBJ1-2, with a weak D call of TRBD1 (5 bases match). The sequence was collected from a man aged 45-65 years in good health and CMV-seropositive. Sequencing was performed on PBMCs. CDR3 loop: CASSTPGLHYGYTF. In nucleotide form, the sequence is TGTGCCAGCAGCACCCCGGGACTGCACTATGGCTACACCTTC.